Below are 27 T cell receptor beta chains sequenced from a single sample in a study of CD8+ T cells in alopecia areata. Following extraction, RNA underwent reverse transcription to cDNA, which served as the sequencing template. The data were produced by immunoSEQ multiplex PCR, yet TCRdb's version contains in-frame clones alone and is incomplete. Listed here are over 100,000 clones without any singletons, the top ten holding about 19%. The source material was lesional skin. These receptors were taken from a C3H/HeJ mouse with alopecia areata. These mice share the MHC haplotype H2-k.

A note on this clone: Mouse names are used for the genes. The read stops 4 residues short of the end of the CDR3; the missing end is completed from the germline J gene. V is TRBV14 and J is TRBJ2-1; 10 bases map to TRBD1. Trimming removed 1 base from V and 5 bases from J; junction bases left unmatched: 3. Germline V gives CDR1 SGHDT, CDR2 FRDEAV. The CDR3 totals 15 residues. The covered CDR3 bases are TGTGCCAGCAGTTTCGCCGGGACAGGGGATGCT. Translating it yields CASSFAGTGDA. The entire CDR3 reads CASSFAGTGDAEQFF.

This clone showed up just a few times. Here the gene names and germline are mouse. The read halts 4 residues ahead of the CDR3 end, with the missing end drawn from the germline J gene. The chain links TRBV17 to TRBJ2-4; possibly TRBD1 for D (5 bases). Germline V gene lookup returns CDR1 MNHDT and CDR2 YYDKIL. This CDR3 comprises 14 residues. With 1 base removed from V and 0 bases from J, the gap between germline ends came to 5 bases. The chain's CDR3 is CASSRGTSQNTLYF. The sequenced CDR3 bases are TGTGCTAGCAGTAGAGGGACAAGTCAAAAC.

Regarding this clone: Gene and germline names: mouse. The sequenced fragment ends 4 residues before the CDR3 boundary, so the rest is inferred from the germline J gene. V gene TRBV13-3 combines with J gene TRBJ2-1, with 7 nucleotides matching TRBD1. Germline V gene lookup returns CDR1 NNHDY and CDR2 SYVADS. V lost 7 bases and J lost 4; bases outside the gene matches: 5. This CDR3 has 13 residues. CDR3 DNA, as far as it was read: TGTGCCAGCGTGGCAGGGGGATATGCT. Translation gives CASVAGGYA. The CDR3 in its entirety is CASVAGGYAEQFF.

In its sample, this clone was seen a few times. Gene names are mouse gene names. The CDR3 end lies 4 residues beyond the end of the read and is filled in from the germline J gene. This chain joins TRBV17 and TRBJ2-5, with TRBD2 matching over 10 bases. The CDR3 totals 15 residues. Germline values: CDR1 MNHDT, CDR2 YYDKIL. CDR3 region: CASSFALGGRDTQYF. CDR3 DNA, as far as it was read: TGTGCTAGCAGTTTTGCTCTGGGGGGGCGGGAC.

The table lists this clone with many counts. Mouse gene names apply. The read ends 4 residues shy of where the CDR3 ends; the end is completed using the germline J gene. The same CDR3 can be traced to other DNA sequences in this sample. The chain has TRBV13-3 and TRBJ2-4, with 10 bases lining up with TRBD2. The CDR3 length is 16 residues. The ends lost 3 bases at V and 3 bases at J; junction bases unmatched: 7. Germline CDR1 NNHDY, CDR2 SYVADS. The covered CDR3 bases are TGTGCCAGCAGTGGGACTGGGGGTGGGAGCCAAAAC. The encoded protein is CASSGTGGGSQN. The entire CDR3 sequence reads CASSGTGGGSQNTLYF.

Remarks on this clone: Germline and genes here are mouse. The read gets to within 4 residues of the CDR3 end, and the germline J gene fills in the rest. The chain carries TRBV13-3 and TRBJ1-2, with a weak D call TRBD1 (6 bases). V dropped 1 base and J dropped 4 bases, with 14 bases sitting between them. Germline V gives CDR1 NNHDY, CDR2 SYVADS. The CDR3 totals 15 residues. The CDR3 protein is CASSDRNRVGSDYTF. CDR3 bases read: TGTGCCAGCAGTGATCGGAACAGGGTGGGCTCC.

About this clone itself: The gene names here belong to mouse. The read terminates 4 residues ahead of where the CDR3 ends, so the germline J gene completes it. The V call is TRBV1, the J call TRBJ2-2; no definite D call. The CDR3 is 13 residues long. The germline gives CDR1 NSQYPW, CDR2 LRSPGD (reference sequence). The V end lost 4 bases, the J end lost 3 bases, and 6 bases lay between the germline ends. The CDR3 loop is CTCSGKDTGQLYF. The CDR3 bases that were read are TGCACCTGCAGTGGAAAGGACACCGGG.

With respect to this clone: Genes here carry mouse names. The read is 4 residues too short to cover the CDR3 end, so that end is filled in from the germline J gene. Other DNA variants within this sample encode the same CDR3. V and J are TRBV13-1 and TRBJ1-1; D may be TRBD1 (5 bases). The CDR3 sequence is 13 residues long. CDR1 is NSHNY and CDR2 is SYGAGN in the germline V gene. Incomplete CDR3 DNA: TGTGCCAGCAGTGATGCACCAGGGACA. Translating gives CASSDAPGT. The CDR3 in full is CASSDAPGTEVFF.

Concerning this clone itself: Germline and genes: mouse. The CDR3 is cut off 4 residues early in the read; its end comes from the germline J gene. The chain combines TRBV13-2 with TRBJ2-5; 9 bases agree with TRBD1. After removal of 0 bases from V and 1 base from J, the junction contained 3 bases not matched to a gene. The CDR3 consists of 16 residues. Per the germline V gene, CDR1 is NNHNN and CDR2 is SYGAGS (reference sequence). CDR3 DNA, as far as it was read: TGTGCCAGCGGTGATGGGACAGGGGCCTACCAAGAC. Amino acids: CASGDGTGAYQD. From start to end, the CDR3 is CASGDGTGAYQDTQYF.

In the case of this clone: Gene names and germline refer to mouse. The read falls 4 residues short of the CDR3 end, and the missing part is taken from the germline J gene. The chain recombines TRBV1 with TRBJ2-5; perhaps TRBD1 as D (5 bases). V lost 2 bases, J lost 1 base, and 10 bases lay in between. This CDR3 contains 15 residues. Germline assignment: CDR1 NSQYPW and CDR2 LRSPGD (reference sequence). This CDR3 reads CTCSARGVDQDTQYF. The CDR3 bases that were read are TGCACCTGCAGTGCAAGAGGGGTGGACCAAGAC.

This clone was detected many times. Gene names are the mouse ones. The read ends 4 residues early relative to the CDR3; the germline J gene fills the gap. The rearrangement joins TRBV13-3 to TRBJ2-1; TRBD2 matches 11 bases. CDR3 length: 15 residues. After removal of 6 bases from V and 2 bases from J, the junction contained 4 bases not matched to a gene. The germline V gene has CDR1 NNHDY and CDR2 SYVADS. This CDR3 is CASTGTGGYYAEQFF. CDR3 bases read: TGTGCCAGCACCGGGACTGGGGGTTACTATGCT.

This clone was seen a few times. All gene names here are mouse names. The sequenced fragment ends 4 residues before the CDR3 boundary, so the rest is inferred from the germline J gene. This specimen includes other DNA sequences encoding the same CDR3. The chain links TRBV13-3 to TRBJ2-2; D unresolved. Trimming cost V 1 base and J 1 base, with 8 bases left between them. The CDR3 contains 15 residues. The germline V gene encodes CDR1 NNHDY and CDR2 SYVADS. The CDR3 spells CASSDRQKNTGQLYF. CDR3 DNA, as far as it was read: TGTGCCAGCAGTGATCGACAAAAAAACACCGGG.

Comments on this clone: The gene names here belong to mouse. The read is 4 residues too short to cover the CDR3 end, so that end is filled in from the germline J gene. This chain links TRBV13-3 with TRBJ2-3; 10 bases map to TRBD2. The CDR3 spans 15 residues. Trimming at V came to 7 bases and at J to 0 bases, leaving 5 bases not matched to a gene. CDR1 is NNHDY, CDR2 SYVADS, per germline. The CDR3 protein is CASGTGEGSAETLYF. Partial CDR3 DNA: TGTGCCAGCGGGACTGGGGAGGGAAGTGCAGAA.

Of note for this clone: Gene names refer to mouse genes. The CDR3 end is not reached by the read, which stops 4 residues before it; the germline J gene fills it in. The V call is TRBV1, the J call TRBJ2-4, with 9 bases that match TRBD1. The J segment lost 0 bases and the V segment lost 6 bases, leaving 7 bases of the junction unmatched. This CDR3 is built from 16 residues. The V gene's germline CDR1 is NSQYPW and CDR2 LRSPGD (reference sequence). CDR3 region: CTCSGDRVISQNTLYF. The CDR3 DNA, read in part, is TGCACCTGCAGCGGGGACAGGGTTATTAGTCAAAAC.

This clone was detected many times. Mouse gene names apply. The CDR3 end falls 4 residues outside the read, so it is completed with the germline J gene. V usage is TRBV13-3 and J usage is TRBJ2-7, with a tentative D call TRBD2 (6 bases). V lost 3 bases, J lost 0 bases, and 13 bases lay in between. This CDR3 spans 15 amino acids. Germline CDR1 NNHDY, CDR2 SYVADS. The DNA read from the CDR3 is TGTGCCAGCAGTGGACTGGTCCCCAGCTCCTAT. Translation gives CASSGLVPSSY. The full CDR3 reads CASSGLVPSSYEQYF.

A note on this clone: At residue 11, the DNA translation does not agree with TCRdb's protein; the protein displayed here is the one encoded by the DNA. The genes and germline here are from mouse. The read ends 3 residues shy of where the CDR3 ends; the end is completed using the germline J gene. The chain has TRBV1 and TRBJ1-6; 10 bases fit TRBD1. TRBJ1-6 has ORF status, its function being uncertain. Germline V lookup: CDR1 NSQYPW, CDR2 LRSPGD (reference sequence). The CDR3 contains 14 residues. Unmatched junction bases numbered 4, after V lost 5 bases and J lost 9 bases. CDR3 loop: CTCSPGQGSSPLYF. Incomplete CDR3 DNA: TGCACCTGCAGTCCGGGACAGGGGAGTTCGCCC.

Remarks on this clone: Gene names refer to mouse genes. The DNA ends 4 residues before the CDR3 does, and the rest of the CDR3 is filled in from the germline J gene. The chain combines TRBV13-3 with TRBJ1-2; 12 nucleotides align to TRBD1. Germline trimming cut 1 base from V and 4 bases from J; bases unmatched to any gene: 5. Germline CDR1 and CDR2: NNHDY and SYVADS. The CDR3 sequence is 16 residues long. CDR3 bases read: TGTGCCAGCAGTGATTATGGGACAGGGGGCTTCTCC. Its protein is CASSDYGTGGFS. The whole CDR3 protein is CASSDYGTGGFSDYTF.

The sample holds a few counts of this clone. Gene names follow the mouse nomenclature. The read gets to within 4 residues of the CDR3 end, and the germline J gene fills in the rest. The J gene is TRBJ2-5, the V gene TRBV16, with 8 bases that match TRBD2. The junction had 3 bases not matched to a gene; V was cut back by 3 bases and J by 1 base. Germline V gene lookup returns CDR1 SGHSA and CDR2 FRNQAP. This CDR3 has 15 residues. The CDR3 DNA, read in part, is TGTGCAAGCAGCTTTGACTGGGGATACCAAGAC. Translating it yields CASSFDWGYQD. The whole CDR3 is CASSFDWGYQDTQYF.

This clone came up a few times. Gene and germline names: mouse. The read ends 4 residues shy of where the CDR3 ends; the end is completed using the germline J gene. The chain recombines TRBV14 with TRBJ2-1, with D perhaps TRBD1 (6 bases). Germline V lookup: CDR1 SGHDT, CDR2 FRDEAV. CDR3 length: 14 residues. V lost 2 bases and J lost 3, with 9 bases in between. The part of the CDR3 DNA that was read is TGTGCCAGCAGTTTGGGGGACATCTATGCT. As protein: CASSLGDIYA. Given in full, the CDR3 is CASSLGDIYAEQFF.

This clone was observed a few times. The gene symbols are mouse symbols. Coverage ceases 4 residues before the CDR3 finishes, and the germline J gene fills in the end. The chain uses TRBV29 and TRBJ1-2, with D possibly TRBD1 on 6 matching bases. This CDR3 contains 13 residues. The V gene's germline CDR1 is MSHET and CDR2 SYDVDS. V was trimmed by 5 bases and J by 0 bases, leaving 7 bases between them. The part of the CDR3 DNA that was read is TGTGCTAGCAGTGGGACAACAAACTCC. It codes for CASSGTTNS. The full CDR3 protein is CASSGTTNSDYTF.

This clone was detected only a few times. Gene names follow the mouse nomenclature. The sequenced CDR3 bases are TGTGCCAGCAGTGGGACAGAACCTAACCAAGAC. This gives the protein CASSGTEPNQD. The complete CDR3 sequence is CASSGTEPNQDTQYF. This chain uses TRBV14 with TRBJ2-5; TRBD1 matches at 7 bases. Sequencing ends 4 residues short of the CDR3 end; the germline J gene provides the rest. From germline, CDR1 is SGHDT and CDR2 FRDEAV. The CDR3 is made up of 15 amino acids. V trimming: 4 bases; J trimming: 0 bases; junction bases outside the gene matches: 5. Variable domain in full (rest from reference TRBV14 and TRBJ2-5): EAGVTQSPRYAVLQEGQAVSFWCDPISGHDTLYWYQQPRDQGPQLLVYFRDEAVIDNSQLPSDRFSAVRPKGTNSTLKIQSAKQGDTATYLCASSGTEPNQDTQYFGPGTRLLVL.

On this clone: Genes and germline come from the mouse. From the germline J gene comes the end of the CDR3, since the read stops 4 residues before it. The chain uses TRBV12-2 and TRBJ1-2; possible D gene TRBD1, 6 bases. The CDR3 covers 12 residues. Germline V lookup: CDR1 SGHLS, CDR2 HYDKME. The part of the CDR3 DNA that was read is TGTGCCAGCTCTCTCGCAGGGGCC. It specifies CASSLAGA. The whole CDR3 protein reads CASSLAGADYTF.

In regard to this clone: Here the gene names and germline are mouse. The CDR3: CASRPRQGGISNERLFF. Partial CDR3 DNA: TGTGCCAGCAGGCCAAGACAGGGAGGAATTTCCAACGAA. The chain employs TRBV13-3 and TRBJ1-4; TRBD1 aligns across 7 bases. The read finishes 4 residues shy of the CDR3 end, and the germline J gene is used to complete it. V lost 5 bases and J lost 0; bases outside the gene matches: 10. Germline V gene lookup returns CDR1 NNHDY and CDR2 SYVADS. The CDR3 totals 17 residues. Using reference TRBV13-3 and TRBJ1-4 for the parts outside the CDR3, the full variable domain is EAAVTQSPRSKVAVTGGKVTLSCHQTNNHDYMYWYRQDTGHGLRLIHYSYVADSTEKGDIPDGYKASRPSQENFSLILELASLSQTAVYFCASRPRQGGISNERLFFGHGTKLSVL.

For this clone: Gene names follow the mouse nomenclature. The sequenced part of the CDR3 DNA is TGTGCTAGCAGTAGTAGAGGGTCGGGAAACACA. It yields the protein CASSSRGSGNT. The entire CDR3 is CASSSRGSGNTEVFF. The V gene is TRBV17, the J gene TRBJ1-1; D not certain. The CDR3 end falls 4 residues outside the read, so it is completed with the germline J gene. The CDR3 is 15 residues long. Trimming took off 3 bases at V and 1 base at J, with 12 bases between the two ends. The germline CDR1 and CDR2 sequences are MNHDT and YYDKIL.

Comments on this clone: Germline and genes: mouse. The read is 4 residues too short to cover the CDR3 end, so that end is filled in from the germline J gene. The rearrangement joins TRBV1 to TRBJ1-4; D gene uncertain. From germline, CDR1 is NSQYPW and CDR2 LRSPGD (reference sequence). This CDR3 spans 17 amino acids. V was shortened by 0 bases and J by 0 bases, with 11 bases between the two germline ends. The DNA read from the CDR3 is TGCACCTGCAGTGCAGATCCAGGCTTCCTTTCCAACGAA. It specifies CTCSADPGFLSNE. The entire CDR3 is CTCSADPGFLSNERLFF.

This clone was counted a few times. The gene names here belong to mouse. The missing CDR3 end, 4 residues past where the read stops, is filled in from the germline J gene. The chain uses TRBV19 and TRBJ2-5; TRBD1 is a possible D gene (5 bases). The CDR3 extends over 12 amino acids. Per germline, CDR1 FNHDT and CDR2 SITEND (reference sequence). CDR3 DNA, as far as it was read: TGTGCCAGCAGTTCCAGGGTTGAC. Residues: CASSSRVD. The entire CDR3 protein reads CASSSRVDTQYF. The whole variable domain, filled in from reference TRBV19 and TRBJ2-5, reads GGIITQTPKFLIGQEGQKLTLKCQQNFNHDTMYWYRQDSGKGLRLIYYSITENDLQKGDLSEGYDASREKKSSFSLTVTSAQKNEMAVFLCASSSRVDTQYFGPGTRLLVL.

With regard to this clone: Gene and germline names: mouse. Coverage ceases 4 residues before the CDR3 finishes, and the germline J gene fills in the end. This rearrangement joins TRBV1 to TRBJ2-1; 10 nucleotides match TRBD2. The germline gives CDR1 NSQYPW, CDR2 LRSPGD (reference sequence). This CDR3 spans 15 amino acids. The ends lost 4 bases at V and 4 bases at J; junction bases unmatched: 4. The CDR3 loop reads CTCSGDWGSYAEQFF. The sequenced CDR3 bases are TGCACCTGCAGTGGGGACTGGGGATCTTATGCT.